Listed below are T cell receptor beta chains from one sample, sequenced in a study of OX40 agonist ivuxolimab in advanced cancers. Sequencing used immunoSEQ multiplex PCR; TCRdb keeps in-frame clones, though not all of them. The table has fewer than 80,000 clones, 70% to 90% seen once. This specimen was CD4+ or CD8+ T cells sorted from blood, taken in a trial of the OX40 agonist ivuxolimab. Every receptor here comes from an adult with an advanced solid tumor such as melanoma, head and neck, liver or kidney cancer. The CDR3 runs from the conserved cysteine through the conserved F or W. The D gene is left open where the match is weak. Size is stated for part of the rows, as once, few or many counts, or as a class when the clone is expanded.

NA	TRBV6-5	TRBJ2-7	TRBD1	15	TGTGCCAGCAGAGGGGGACAGGGTGCCCCATACGAGCAGTACTTC	CASRGGQGAPYEQYF
NA	TRBV7-9	TRBJ2-1	NA	12	TGTGCCAGCAGCTCCCCCCGGCATGAGCAGTTCTTC	CASSSPRHEQFF
NA	TRBV5-1	TRBJ2-7	TRBD1	15	TGCGCCAGCAGCTTGGACAGGGGGACGTTCTACGAGCAGTACTTC	CASSLDRGTFYEQYF
NA	TRBV5-1	TRBJ2-1	TRBD2	15	TGCGCCAGCAGCTTGGCGGCTAGCGGGAGTGGTGAGCAGTTCTTC	CASSLAASGSGEQFF
NA	TRBV27	TRBJ2-7	TRBD1	14	TGTGCCAGCAGCCCTAGACAGGGGGGGTACGAGCAGTACTTC	CASSPRQGGYEQYF
few	TRBV28	TRBJ1-4	NA	14	TGTGCCAGCACCCCCGGGGGGAGGAATGAAAAACTGTTTTTT	CASTPGGRNEKLFF
NA	TRBV7-8	TRBJ2-1	TRBD1	14	TGTGCCAGCAGCACCCGGACAGGGTTCAATGAGCAGTTCTTC	CASSTRTGFNEQFF
NA	TRBV14	TRBJ2-5	NA	13	TGTGCCAGCAGCAAGACTGCCCAAGAGACCCAGTACTTC	CASSKTAQETQYF
NA	TRBV15	TRBJ1-1	TRBD1	14	TGTGCCACCAGGGTCGTAAGACAGGGGGCTGAAGCTTTCTTT	CATRVVRQGAEAFF
once	TRBV9	TRBJ2-7	NA	15	TGTGCCAGCAGCGAGACTACGACAGGTGGGGACGAGCAGTACTTC	CASSETTTGGDEQYF
NA	TRBV7-9	TRBJ2-3	NA	15	TGTGCCAGCAGCTCAAAAGGCGGATTCTCAGATACGCAGTATTTT	CASSSKGGFSDTQYF
NA	TRBV7-9	TRBJ2-7	TRBD1	16	TGTGCCAGCAGCCGCTGGACAGGCGAAATCTCCTACGAGCAGTACTTC	CASSRWTGEISYEQYF
NA	TRBV7-3	TRBJ2-3	NA	15	TGTGCCAGCAGCTTAATGGGCGGCCCCACAGATACGCAGTATTTT	CASSLMGGPTDTQYF
NA	TRBV6-6	TRBJ1-5	NA	15	TGTGCCAGCAGTTACGGCAGGGAAATGAATCAGCCCCAGCATTTT	CASSYGREMNQPQHF
NA	TRBV11-2	TRBJ2-3	TRBD2	14	TGTGCCAGCAGCCCGCGGGAGGCCACAGATACGCAGTATTTT	CASSPREATDTQYF
NA	TRBV7-2	TRBJ2-2	NA	14	TGTGCCAGCAGCCCCCCGGGGGTCACCGGGGAGCTGTTTTTT	CASSPPGVTGELFF
NA	TRBV4-2	TRBJ2-5	NA	15	TGTGCCAGCAGCCAAGAACAGCTGGTCCGTGAGACCCAGTACTTC	CASSQEQLVRETQYF
NA	TRBV30	TRBJ1-1	NA	13	TGTGCCTGGAGTAGGACTCAGAACACTGAAGCTTTCTTT	CAWSRTQNTEAFF
NA	TRBV10-2	TRBJ2-1	NA	16	TGCGCCAGCAAGGATCTACAGCACCCTCCGAGGAATGAGCAGTTCTTC	CASKDLQHPPRNEQFF
NA	TRBV5-1	TRBJ1-4	NA	15	TGCGCCAGCAGCTTGGAGACGGGGACTAATGAAAAACTGTTTTTT	CASSLETGTNEKLFF
NA	TRBV29-1	TRBJ1-1	TRBD1	12	TGCAGCGCCAAGGGGGCAGGAACTGAAGCTTTCTTT	CSAKGAGTEAFF
NA	TRBV6-5	TRBJ1-2	NA	15	TGTGCCAGCAGTCAAACAGGTTTTTCTAACTATGGCTACACCTTC	CASSQTGFSNYGYTF
NA	TRBV15	TRBJ2-1	NA	15	TGTGCCACCAGCAGAGCAGCGGACTCCTACAATGAGCAGTTCTTC	CATSRAADSYNEQFF
NA	TRBV11-3	TRBJ2-1	TRBD2	15	TGTGCCAGCAGCCCAACTAGCGGGAGCTCCCATGAGCAGTTCTTC	CASSPTSGSSHEQFF
NA	TRBV6-5	TRBJ2-7	TRBD2	13	TGTGCCAGCACGACTAGCGGGAGCTACGAGCAGTACTTC	CASTTSGSYEQYF
NA	TRBV9	TRBJ2-3	TRBD2	16	TGTGCCAGCAGCTCCAGGACTAGCGGGGAGACAGATACGCAGTATTTT	CASSSRTSGETDTQYF
NA	TRBV7-2	TRBJ1-6	TRBD1	19	TGTGCCAGCAGCTTAAAAGTCGGTTTCACGAGGACAGGGGTTTCACCCCTCCACTTT	CASSLKVGFTRTGVSPLHF
NA	TRBV5-1	TRBJ1-4	NA	13	TGCGCCAGCAGCCGGACAACTAATGAAAAACTGTTTTTT	CASSRTTNEKLFF
NA	TRBV28	TRBJ1-5	TRBD1	19	TGTGCCAGCAGTTGGACAGGACAAACTTGGTCCCTTCCGAATCAGCCCCAGCATTTT	CASSWTGQTWSLPNQPQHF
NA	TRBV9	TRBJ1-2	TRBD1	14	TGTGCCAGCAGCCACCTCCAGGGGGCAGTGGGCTACACCTTC	CASSHLQGAVGYTF
NA	TRBV5-1	TRBJ2-5	TRBD1	18	TGCGCCAGCAGCCGGGCCCGATCGGGACAGCCGCTCCAAGAGACCCAGTACTTC	CASSRARSGQPLQETQYF
NA	TRBV6-1	TRBJ2-7	TRBD1	17	TGTGCCAGCAGTGGAACCGGGACAGGGAGATTGGCGAACGAGCAGTACTTC	CASSGTGTGRLANEQYF
NA	TRBV28	TRBJ2-1	TRBD2	14	TGTGCCACCCAAGGCAGCGGGAGGGCCGGTGAGCAGTTCTTC	CATQGSGRAGEQFF
NA	TRBV7-2	TRBJ2-3	NA	15	TGTGCCAGCAGCTTAGTTGGGACTCCGACAGATACGCAGTATTTT	CASSLVGTPTDTQYF